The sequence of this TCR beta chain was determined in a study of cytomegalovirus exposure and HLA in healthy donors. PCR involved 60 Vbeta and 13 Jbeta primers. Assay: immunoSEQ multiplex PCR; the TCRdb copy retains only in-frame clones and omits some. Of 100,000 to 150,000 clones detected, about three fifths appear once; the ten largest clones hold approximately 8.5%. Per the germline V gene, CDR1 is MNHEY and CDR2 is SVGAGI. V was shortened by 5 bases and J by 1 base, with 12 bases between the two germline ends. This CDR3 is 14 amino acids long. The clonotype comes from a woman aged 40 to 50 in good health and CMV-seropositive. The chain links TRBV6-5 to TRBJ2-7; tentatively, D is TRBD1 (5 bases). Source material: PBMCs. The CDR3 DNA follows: TGTGCCAGCAGTAAGGACATCCGTTCCTACGAGCAGTACTTC. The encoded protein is CASSKDIRSYEQYF.